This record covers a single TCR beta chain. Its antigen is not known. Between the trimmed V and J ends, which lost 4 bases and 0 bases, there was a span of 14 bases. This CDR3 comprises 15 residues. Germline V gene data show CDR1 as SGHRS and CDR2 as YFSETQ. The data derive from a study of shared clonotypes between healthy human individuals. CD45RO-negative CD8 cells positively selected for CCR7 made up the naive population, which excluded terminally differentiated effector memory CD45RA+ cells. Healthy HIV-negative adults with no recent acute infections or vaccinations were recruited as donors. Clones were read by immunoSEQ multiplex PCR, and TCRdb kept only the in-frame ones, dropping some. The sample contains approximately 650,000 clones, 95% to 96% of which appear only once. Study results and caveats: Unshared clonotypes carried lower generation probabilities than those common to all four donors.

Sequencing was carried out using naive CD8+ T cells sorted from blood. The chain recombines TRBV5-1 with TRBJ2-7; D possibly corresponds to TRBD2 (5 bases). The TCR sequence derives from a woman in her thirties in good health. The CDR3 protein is CASSINPEGSYEQYF. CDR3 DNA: TGCGCCAGCAGCATTAACCCCGAGGGCTCCTACGAGCAGTACTTC.